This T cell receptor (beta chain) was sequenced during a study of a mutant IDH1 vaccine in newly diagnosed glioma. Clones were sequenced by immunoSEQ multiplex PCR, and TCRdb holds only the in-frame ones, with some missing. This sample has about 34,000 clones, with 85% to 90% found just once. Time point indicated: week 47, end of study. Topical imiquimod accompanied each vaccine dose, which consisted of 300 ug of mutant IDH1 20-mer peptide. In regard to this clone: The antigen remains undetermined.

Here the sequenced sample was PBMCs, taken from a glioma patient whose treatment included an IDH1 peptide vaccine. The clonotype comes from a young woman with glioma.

CDR3 DNA sequence: TGCGCCAGCAGCCAAGATACCAGGCCCAACTACGAGCAGTACTTC. Protein product: CASSQDTRPNYEQYF. This chain joins TRBV4-1 and TRBJ2-7; no clear D gene. Germline V gene sequence: CDR1 MGHRA, CDR2 YSYEKL. The V end lost 0 bases, the J end lost 3 bases, and 12 bases lay between the germline ends. The CDR3 loop spans 15 amino acids.